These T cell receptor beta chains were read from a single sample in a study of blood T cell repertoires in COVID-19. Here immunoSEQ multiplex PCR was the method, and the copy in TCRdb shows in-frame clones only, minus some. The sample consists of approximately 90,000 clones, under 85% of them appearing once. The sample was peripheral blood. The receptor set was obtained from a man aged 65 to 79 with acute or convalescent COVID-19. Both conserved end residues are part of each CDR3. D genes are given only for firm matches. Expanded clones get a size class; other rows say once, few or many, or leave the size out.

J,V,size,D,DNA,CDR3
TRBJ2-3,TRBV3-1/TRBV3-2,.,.,TGTGCCAGCAGCCAAGAGACGGGAGCTAGCACAGATACGCAGTATTTT,CASSQETGASTDTQYF
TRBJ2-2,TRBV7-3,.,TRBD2,TGTGCCAGCAGCCCAACTAGCGGGGGGCGCACCGGGGAGCTGTTTTTT,CASSPTSGGRTGELFF
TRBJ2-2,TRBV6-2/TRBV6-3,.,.,TGTGCCAGCAGTTTGAGAACCGCCGGGGAGCTGTTTTTT,CASSLRTAGELFF
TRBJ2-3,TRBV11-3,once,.,TGTGCCAGCAGCGGGGGCTGGGGCTCGACAGATACGCAGTATTTT,CASSGGWGSTDTQYF
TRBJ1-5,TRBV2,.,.,TGTGCCAGCAGTGAGGTAGGGAGGCAGCCCCAGCATTTT,CASSEVGRQPQHF
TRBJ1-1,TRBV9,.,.,TGTGCCAGCAGCGTAGGGGTAGGGGTTCACACTGAAGCTTTCTTT,CASSVGVGVHTEAFF
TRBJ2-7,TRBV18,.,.,TGTGCCAGCTCACAAAAGGTCGGCGGCTCCTACGAGCAGTACTTC,CASSQKVGGSYEQYF
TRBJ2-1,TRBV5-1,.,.,TGCGCCAGCAGCGACCCGCCGAGCGCCGTGCAGTTCTTC,CASSDPPSAVQFF
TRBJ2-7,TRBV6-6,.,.,TGTGCCAGCAGTTTGGCAGATACCTACGAGCAGTACTTC,CASSLADTYEQYF
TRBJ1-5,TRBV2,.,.,TGTGCCAGCAGTCCCCAGTGGGGCAGGGCCGATCAGCCCCAGCATTTT,CASSPQWGRADQPQHF
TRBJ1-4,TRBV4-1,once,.,TGCGCCAGCAGCCGTTGGAGAGGTGAAAAACTGTTTTTT,CASSRWRGEKLFF
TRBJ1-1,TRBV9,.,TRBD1,TGTGCCAGCAGCGTTCACAGGGGGAACACTGAAGCTTTCTTT,CASSVHRGNTEAFF
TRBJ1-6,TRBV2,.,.,TGTGCCAGCTCCCAAGCGGGGGGTTCCTATAATTCACCCCTCCACTTT,CASSQAGGSYNSPLHF
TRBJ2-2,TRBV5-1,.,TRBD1,TGCGCCAGCAGCTGGACAGGGGCGGACACCGGGGAGCTGTTTTTT,CASSWTGADTGELFF
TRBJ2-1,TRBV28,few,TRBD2,TGTGCCAGCAGTAGAACCTCCTTTGGGACTAGCGGGGACAATGAGCAGTTCTTC,CASSRTSFGTSGDNEQFF
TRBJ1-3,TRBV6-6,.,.,TGTGCCAGCAGTTACTCGAGCTCTGGAAACACCATATATTTT,CASSYSSSGNTIYF
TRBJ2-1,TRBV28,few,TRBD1,TGTGCCAGCAGCCCCCGGGACAGGGCAGAGAATGAGCAGTTCTTC,CASSPRDRAENEQFF
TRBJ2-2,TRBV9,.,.,TGTGCCAGCAGCGTAGGGGGAGTCACCGGGGAGCTGTTTTTT,CASSVGGVTGELFF
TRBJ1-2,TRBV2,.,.,TGTGCCAGCAGAGCGACATCGGGAGGCTACACCTTC,CASRATSGGYTF
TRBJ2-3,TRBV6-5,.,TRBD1,TGTGCCAGCAGTCCCGGGACAGGGCGGTTGAATACGCAGTATTTT,CASSPGTGRLNTQYF
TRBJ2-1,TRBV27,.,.,TGTGCCAGCAGGGAGGGGTTCAGGGAGCAGTTCTTC,CASREGFREQFF
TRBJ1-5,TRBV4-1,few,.,TGCGCCAGCAGCCAAGATGTAGCCTCGGATCAGCCCCAGCATTTT,CASSQDVASDQPQHF
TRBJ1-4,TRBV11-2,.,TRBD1,TGTGCCAGCAGCAAACTGGACAGGGCCGACAATGAAAAACTGTTTTTT,CASSKLDRADNEKLFF
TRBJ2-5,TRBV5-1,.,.,TGCGCCAGCAGCTTGGAGGGGGAAGAGACCCAGTACTTC,CASSLEGEETQYF
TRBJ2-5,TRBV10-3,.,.,TGTGCCATCAGTGATGGACAAACGGAGACCCAGTACTTC,CAISDGQTETQYF
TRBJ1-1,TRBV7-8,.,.,TGTGCCAGCAGCCGTCGAAGGGGAAACACTGAAGCTTTCTTT,CASSRRRGNTEAFF